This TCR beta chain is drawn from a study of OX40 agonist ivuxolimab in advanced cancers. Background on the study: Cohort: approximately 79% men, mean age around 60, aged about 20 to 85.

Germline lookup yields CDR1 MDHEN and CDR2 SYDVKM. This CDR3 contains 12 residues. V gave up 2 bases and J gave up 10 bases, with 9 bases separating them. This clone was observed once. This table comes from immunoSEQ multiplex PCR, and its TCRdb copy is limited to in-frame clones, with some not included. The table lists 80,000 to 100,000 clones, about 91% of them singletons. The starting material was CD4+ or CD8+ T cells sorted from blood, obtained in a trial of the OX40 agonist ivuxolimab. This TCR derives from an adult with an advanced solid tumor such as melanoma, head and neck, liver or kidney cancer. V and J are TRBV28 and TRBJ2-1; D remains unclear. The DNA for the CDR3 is TGTGCCAGCAGTTTACTGTCCGGGGAGCAGTTCTTC. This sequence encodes CASSLLSGEQFF.